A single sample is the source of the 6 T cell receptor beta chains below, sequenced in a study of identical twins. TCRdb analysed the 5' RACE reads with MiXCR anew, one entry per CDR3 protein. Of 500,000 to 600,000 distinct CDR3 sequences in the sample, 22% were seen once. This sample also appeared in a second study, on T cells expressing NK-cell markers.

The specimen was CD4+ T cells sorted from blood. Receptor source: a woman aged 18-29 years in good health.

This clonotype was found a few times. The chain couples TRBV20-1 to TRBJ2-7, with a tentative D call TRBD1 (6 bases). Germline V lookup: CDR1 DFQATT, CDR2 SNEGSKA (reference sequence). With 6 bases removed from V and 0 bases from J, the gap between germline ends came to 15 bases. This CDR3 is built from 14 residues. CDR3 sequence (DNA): TGCAGTGCGAGTCGGGGACATAGCTCCTACGAGCAGTACTTC. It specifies CSASRGHSSYEQYF.

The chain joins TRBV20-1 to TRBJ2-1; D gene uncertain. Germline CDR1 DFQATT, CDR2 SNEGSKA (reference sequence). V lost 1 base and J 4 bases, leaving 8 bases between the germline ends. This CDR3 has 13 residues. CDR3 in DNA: TGCAGTGCTAGAGTGGGTTATTACAATGAGCAGTTCTTC. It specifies CSARVGYYNEQFF.

The CDR3 region has the DNA TGTGCCAGCAGCTTGAGCAGGGGCGATAACTATGGCTACACCTTC. This gives the protein CASSLSRGDNYGYTF. The chain recombines TRBV7-9 with TRBJ1-2, with a tentative D call TRBD1 (6 bases). The CDR3 contains 15 residues. Germline V CDR1 and CDR2: SEHNR, FQNEAQ (reference sequence). Trimming removed 3 bases at V and 1 base at J, with 12 bases between.

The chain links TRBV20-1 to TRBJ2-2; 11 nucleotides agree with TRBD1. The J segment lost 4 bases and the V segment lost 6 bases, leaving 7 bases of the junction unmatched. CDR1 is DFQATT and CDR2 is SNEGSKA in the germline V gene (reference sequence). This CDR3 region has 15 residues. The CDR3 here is CSAGGTGGGTGELFF. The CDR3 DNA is TGCAGTGCGGGCGGGACAGGGGGGGGCACCGGGGAGCTGTTTTTT.

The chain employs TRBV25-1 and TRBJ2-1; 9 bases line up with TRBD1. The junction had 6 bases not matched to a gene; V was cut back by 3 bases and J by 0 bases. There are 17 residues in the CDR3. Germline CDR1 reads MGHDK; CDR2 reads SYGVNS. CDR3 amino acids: CASSDPTGGRSYNEQFF. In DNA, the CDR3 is TGTGCCAGCAGTGACCCTACAGGGGGCCGCTCCTACAATGAGCAGTTCTTC.

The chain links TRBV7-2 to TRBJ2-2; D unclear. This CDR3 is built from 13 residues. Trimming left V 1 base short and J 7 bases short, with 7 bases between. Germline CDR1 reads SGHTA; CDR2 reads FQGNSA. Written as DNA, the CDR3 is TGTGCCAGCAGCTTAGAGCCCCTCGGGGAGCTGTTTTTT. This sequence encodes CASSLEPLGELFF.